This T cell receptor (beta chain) was found in a study of blood T cell repertoires in COVID-19. The assay was immunoSEQ multiplex PCR, and TCRdb's table has in-frame clones only and misses some. The sample contains 400,000 to 550,000 clones, nearly 90% of which appear only once. With V trimmed by 4 bases and J by 5 bases, 7 bases remained unmatched. The CDR3 runs 17 residues. Germline lookup yields CDR1 LNHDA and CDR2 SQIVND (reference sequence). The chain employs TRBV19 and TRBJ2-2; 13 bases map to TRBD2. Sequenced sample: PBMCs or T cells enriched from blood (not recorded which). The clonotype comes from a woman between 18 and 29 years old with acute COVID-19. This CDR3 reads CASSRGLAGDGTGELFF. The CDR3 bases are TGTGCCAGTAGTAGAGGACTAGCGGGAGATGGTACCGGGGAGCTGTTTTTT.